Sequencing of this TCR beta chain was carried out in a study of response to subunit inactivated influenza vaccine. The CDR3 length is 12 residues. TCRdb reprocessed the RT-PCR reads via MiXCR and lists one record per CDR3 protein. Counted here are under 200,000 distinct CDR3 sequences, over 9.5% occurring once; the ten biggest clones make up 25% to 30%. These data are also associated with another study on T cells expressing NK-cell markers. According to that study: TCR beta cDNA was generated via 5'RACE template switching incorporating UMIs. The same clonotypes also predominated in the CD3+CD56-NKG2C+ fraction of four donors.

V and J are TRBV21-1 and TRBJ2-4; the table's D call, TRBD2, was not checked against the DNA. TRBV21-1 constitutes a pseudogene. The sequence was obtained from a man in his fifties or sixties who received an inactivated influenza vaccine. This sample comprised CD8+ T cells sorted from PBMCs, obtained 12 days after vaccination. CDR3: CASSPTVGFQYF. As DNA, the CDR3 is TGTGCCAGCAGCCCCACGGTAGGGTTTCAGTACTTC.